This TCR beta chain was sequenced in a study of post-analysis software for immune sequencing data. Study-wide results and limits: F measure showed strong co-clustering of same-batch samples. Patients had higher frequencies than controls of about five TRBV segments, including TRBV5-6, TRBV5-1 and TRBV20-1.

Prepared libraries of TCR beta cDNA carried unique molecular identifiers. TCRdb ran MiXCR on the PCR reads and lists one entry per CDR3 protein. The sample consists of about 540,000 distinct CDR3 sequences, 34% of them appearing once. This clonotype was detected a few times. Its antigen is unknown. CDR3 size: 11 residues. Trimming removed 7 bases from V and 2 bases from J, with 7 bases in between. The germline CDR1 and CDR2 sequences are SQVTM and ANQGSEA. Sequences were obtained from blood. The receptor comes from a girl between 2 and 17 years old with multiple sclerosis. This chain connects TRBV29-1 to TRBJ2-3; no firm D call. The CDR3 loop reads CSGVATDTQYF. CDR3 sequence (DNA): TGCAGCGGGGTGGCCACAGATACGCAGTATTTT.